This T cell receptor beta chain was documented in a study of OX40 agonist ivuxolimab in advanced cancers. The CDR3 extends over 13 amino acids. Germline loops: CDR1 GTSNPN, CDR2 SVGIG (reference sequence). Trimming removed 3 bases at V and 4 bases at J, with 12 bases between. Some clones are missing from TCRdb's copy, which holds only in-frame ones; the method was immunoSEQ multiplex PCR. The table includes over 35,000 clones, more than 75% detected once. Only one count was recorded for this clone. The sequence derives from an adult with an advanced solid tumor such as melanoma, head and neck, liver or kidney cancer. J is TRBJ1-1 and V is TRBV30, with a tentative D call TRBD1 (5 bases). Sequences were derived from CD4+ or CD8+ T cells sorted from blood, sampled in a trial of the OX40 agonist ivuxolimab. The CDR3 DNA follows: TGTGCCTGGAGCAACATCGGGGGCACTGAAGCTTTCTTT. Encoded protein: CAWSNIGGTEAFF.